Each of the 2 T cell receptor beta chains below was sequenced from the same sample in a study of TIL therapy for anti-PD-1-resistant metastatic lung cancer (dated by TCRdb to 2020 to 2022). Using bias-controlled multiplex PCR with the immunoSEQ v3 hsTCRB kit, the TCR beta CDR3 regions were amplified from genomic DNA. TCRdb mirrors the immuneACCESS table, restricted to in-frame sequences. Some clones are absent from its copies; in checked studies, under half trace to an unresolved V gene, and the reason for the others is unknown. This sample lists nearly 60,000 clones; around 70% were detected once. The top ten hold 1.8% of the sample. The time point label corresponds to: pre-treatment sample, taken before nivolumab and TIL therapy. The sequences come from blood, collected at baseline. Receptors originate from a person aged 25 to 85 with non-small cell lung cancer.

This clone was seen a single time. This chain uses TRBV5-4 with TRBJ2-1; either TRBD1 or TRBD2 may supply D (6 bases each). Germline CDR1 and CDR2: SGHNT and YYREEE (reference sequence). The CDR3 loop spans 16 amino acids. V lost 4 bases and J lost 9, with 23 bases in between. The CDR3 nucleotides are TGTGCCAGCAGCCCGTCTAGGGGGGCGCCTCGGTCTGAGCAGTTCTTC. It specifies CASSPSRGAPRSEQFF.

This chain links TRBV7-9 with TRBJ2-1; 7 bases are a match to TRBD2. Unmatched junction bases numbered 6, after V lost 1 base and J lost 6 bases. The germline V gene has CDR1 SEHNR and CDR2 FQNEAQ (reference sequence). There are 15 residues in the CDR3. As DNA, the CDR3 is TGTGCCAGCAGCTTAGGTGCGGCTAGCGGCAATGAGCAGTTCTTC. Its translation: CASSLGAASGNEQFF.